The rows below give T cell receptor beta chains drawn from one sample of a study of blood T cell repertoires in COVID-19. Clones were sequenced by immunoSEQ multiplex PCR, and TCRdb holds only the in-frame ones, with some missing. Of about 88,000 clones in the sample, over 65% were seen once. Sequenced input: peripheral blood. Receptors originate from an older woman with acute or convalescent COVID-19. CDR3s include the opening cysteine and the closing phenylalanine or tryptophan. Fields, in order: CDR3 protein, CDR3 DNA, J gene, V gene, D gene, clone size. D genes are given only for firm matches. Clone size appears in some rows only: once, few, many, or a class for an expanded clone.

CSVEGVGVPYNEQFF	TGCAGCGTTGAAGGGGTGGGAGTACCCTACAATGAGCAGTTCTTC	TRBJ2-1	TRBV29-1	.	.
CASSLRIHSSDSNTDTQYF	TGTGCCAGCAGCTTACGAATTCATAGCTCGGACAGTAACACAGATACGCAGTATTTT	TRBJ2-3	TRBV7-9	.	.
CASSVEQGRGGAFF	TGTGCCAGCAGCGTAGAGCAGGGGCGCGGAGGAGCTTTCTTT	TRBJ1-1	TRBV9	.	.
CVTSDPGTAENTGELFF	TGTGTCACCAGTGATCCTGGGACAGCCGAGAACACCGGGGAGCTGTTTTTT	TRBJ2-2	TRBV24-1	TRBD1	.
CASSPGGATGELFF	TGCGCCAGCAGCCCAGGGGGCGCGACCGGGGAGCTGTTTTTT	TRBJ2-2	TRBV5-1	TRBD1	few
CASSDTGGTEAFF	TGTGCCAGCAGTGACACAGGGGGCACTGAAGCTTTCTTT	TRBJ1-1	TRBV6-1	TRBD1	few
CSVEREEQGRSYNEQFF	TGCAGCGTTGAAAGAGAGGAACAGGGTCGCTCCTACAATGAGCAGTTCTTC	TRBJ2-1	TRBV29-1	.	once
CASSRGQGRLETQYF	TGTGCCAGTAGCCGGGGACAGGGTCGATTAGAGACCCAGTACTTC	TRBJ2-5	TRBV19	TRBD1	.
CASSLAAQPQHF	TGTGCCAGCAGCTTAGCGGCTCAGCCCCAGCATTTT	TRBJ1-5	TRBV7-9	.	.
CASSSTGELFF	TGTGCCAGCAGTTCTACCGGGGAGCTGTTTTTT	TRBJ2-2	TRBV6-5	.	.
CASSRDRAGGYTF	TGTGCCAGCAGCCGGGACAGGGCGGGTGGCTACACCTTC	TRBJ1-2	TRBV5-4	TRBD1	.
CASSLWGQQETQYF	TGTGCCAGTAGTCTGTGGGGACAGCAAGAGACCCAGTACTTC	TRBJ2-5	TRBV19	TRBD1	few
CASSPPGIGDPSGNTIYF	TGTGCCAGCTCACCACCGGGGATAGGGGATCCCTCTGGAAACACCATATATTTT	TRBJ1-3	TRBV18	.	.
CASSPNPARIRTYNEQFF	TGCGCCAGCAGCCCCAATCCAGCGCGCATACGCACCTACAATGAGCAGTTCTTC	TRBJ2-1	TRBV4-3	.	.
CASSPPGQGQQFF	TGTGCCAGCAGCCCCCCGGGACAAGGACAGCAGTTCTTC	TRBJ2-1	TRBV9	.	once
CASSYEAARGREKLFF	TGTGCCAGCAGTTACGAAGCTGCCAGGGGACGAGAAAAACTGTTTTTT	TRBJ1-4	TRBV6-5	.	few
CASTWDRTPSGYTF	TGTGCCAGCACCTGGGACAGGACCCCCAGTGGCTACACCTTC	TRBJ1-2	TRBV5-6	TRBD1	.
CASSPVTVYNEQFF	TGTGCCAGCAGCCCAGTGACAGTCTACAATGAGCAGTTCTTC	TRBJ2-1	TRBV7-2	.	.
CATSDSRRPGNVLTF	TGTGCCACCAGTGATTCTCGGCGACCGGGCAACGTCCTGACTTTC	TRBJ2-6	TRBV24-1	.	.
CASSALGGSGYQETQYF	TGTGCCAGCAGCGCACTCGGGGGGAGTGGGTACCAAGAGACCCAGTACTTC	TRBJ2-5	TRBV9	TRBD2	.
CASSQERLAGGPGDYNEQFF	TGTGCCAGCAGCCAAGAAAGGCTAGCGGGAGGGCCGGGTGACTACAATGAGCAGTTCTTC	TRBJ2-1	TRBV3-1/TRBV3-2	TRBD2	.
CASGWRPAGGVFVEQFF	TGTGCTAGTGGTTGGCGACCCGCGGGGGGGGTATTCGTTGAGCAGTTCTTC	TRBJ2-1	TRBV12-5	TRBD2	.
CASSPLTGEGELFF	TGTGCCAGCAGCCCACTGACAGGGGAAGGGGAGCTGTTTTTT	TRBJ2-2	TRBV6-4	TRBD1	.
CASSLPAGTYNEQFF	TGTGCCAGCAGCTTACCGGCAGGGACCTACAATGAGCAGTTCTTC	TRBJ2-1	TRBV7-2	.	.
CASSQGRQGRTEAFF	TGTGCCAGCAGCCAAGGCCGACAGGGAAGGACTGAAGCTTTCTTT	TRBJ1-1	TRBV3-1/TRBV3-2	TRBD1	.
CASSFPGREGDTEAFF	TGTGCCAGCAGCTTCCCAGGGCGGGAAGGAGACACTGAAGCTTTCTTT	TRBJ1-1	TRBV7-9	.	.
CAISEYRTGNYGYTF	TGTGCCATCAGTGAGTACCGGACAGGGAACTATGGCTACACCTTC	TRBJ1-2	TRBV10-3	TRBD1	.
CASSLGTGTDTQYF	TGTGCCAGCAGCTTAGGTACAGGCACAGATACGCAGTATTTT	TRBJ2-3	TRBV7-9	.	.
CASSDTTSGAYNEQFF	TGTGCCAGCAGTGACACGACTAGCGGGGCCTACAATGAGCAGTTCTTC	TRBJ2-1	TRBV25-1	TRBD2	.
CASSLVSPSSGNTIYF	TGTGCCAGCAGCTTAGTCTCCCCGAGCTCTGGAAACACCATATATTTT	TRBJ1-3	TRBV11-3	.	.
CASSLDRYQPQHF	TGTGCCAGCAGTCTCGACAGATATCAGCCCCAGCATTTT	TRBJ1-5	TRBV6-2/TRBV6-3	.	.
CASSVEGTNEEKLFF	TGTGCCAGCAGCGTAGAGGGGACTAATGAAGAAAAACTGTTTTTT	TRBJ1-4	TRBV9	.	.
CASSEAQGSRGRQPQHF	TGTGCCAGCAGTGAAGCTCAAGGGAGCAGGGGACGTCAGCCCCAGCATTTT	TRBJ1-5	TRBV6-1	.	.
CASASPGQGSGNTIYF	TGTGCCAGCGCTAGTCCGGGACAGGGATCTGGAAACACCATATATTTT	TRBJ1-3	TRBV6-6	TRBD1	.
CASSQDPGQNSPLHF	TGCGCCAGCAGCCAAGATCCCGGACAGAATTCACCCCTCCACTTT	TRBJ1-6	TRBV4-1	.	.
CASSSHAGELFF	TGTGCCAGCAGCTCACACGCCGGGGAGCTGTTTTTT	TRBJ2-2	TRBV7-2	.	.
CASSLQRGEFNEQFF	TGTGCCAGCAGCTTGCAGCGGGGGGAATTTAACGAGCAGTTCTTC	TRBJ2-1	TRBV11-2	TRBD2	.
CATSRDRSGSGANVLTF	TGTGCCACCAGCAGAGATCGGTCGGGGTCTGGGGCCAACGTCCTGACTTTC	TRBJ2-6	TRBV15	.	.
CASSWRGAMNYGYTF	TGTGCCAGCAGTTGGCGGGGCGCCATGAACTATGGCTACACCTTC	TRBJ1-2	TRBV27	.	.
CASSEDGGAYNEQFF	TGTGCCAGCAGTGAAGACGGGGGTGCCTACAATGAGCAGTTCTTC	TRBJ2-1	TRBV2	.	once
CASSLERQTTEAFF	TGTGCCAGCAGTTTAGAGCGGCAAACCACTGAAGCTTTCTTT	TRBJ1-1	TRBV27	.	.
CASSLPPGVNQPQHF	TGTGCCAGCAGCCTCCCCCCGGGGGTCAATCAGCCCCAGCATTTT	TRBJ1-5	TRBV28	.	few
CASSTGARTEAFF	TGTGCCAGCAGTACAGGAGCGAGGACTGAAGCTTTCTTT	TRBJ1-1	TRBV12-3/TRBV12-4	.	.
CSGGDPGAGANVLTF	TGCAGCGGTGGGGACCCGGGGGCTGGGGCCAACGTCCTGACTTTC	TRBJ2-6	TRBV29-1	.	.
CASTPEGTGRLFF	TGTGCCAGCACCCCGGAAGGGACAGGGAGGCTGTTTTTT	TRBJ2-2	TRBV12-3/TRBV12-4	TRBD1	.
CASSKRTSGANEQFF	TGCGCCAGCAGCAAAAGGACTAGCGGAGCCAATGAGCAGTTCTTC	TRBJ2-1	TRBV5-1	TRBD2	.
CAWRPGDRGFTEAFF	TGTGCCTGGAGACCTGGCGACAGGGGGTTCACTGAAGCTTTCTTT	TRBJ1-1	TRBV30	TRBD1	many
CASSGGWGYTF	TGTGCCAGCAGTGGAGGGTGGGGCTACACCTTC	TRBJ1-2	TRBV2	.	.
CASSLEGGASSGNTIYF	TGCGCCAGCAGCTTGGAAGGGGGGGCGAGCTCTGGAAACACCATATATTTT	TRBJ1-3	TRBV5-1	.	many
CASSPVASNSPLHF	TGTGCCAGCAGCCCCGTAGCAAGCAATTCACCCCTCCACTTT	TRBJ1-6	TRBV3-1/TRBV3-2	.	.
CASSLGTGTGRTDTQYF	TGCGCCAGCAGCTTGGGGACTGGGACAGGAAGAACAGATACGCAGTATTTT	TRBJ2-3	TRBV5-1	TRBD1	.
CASSRDRGNNEQFF	TGTGCCAGCAGTAGGGACAGGGGGAACAATGAGCAGTTCTTC	TRBJ2-1	TRBV6-5	TRBD1	.
CASNFGQVDQPQHF	TGTGCCAGTAATTTCGGACAGGTCGATCAGCCCCAGCATTTT	TRBJ1-5	TRBV19	TRBD1	many